Listed here are 10 T cell receptor beta chains from one sample, sequenced in a study of vaccination effects on CD4 cells after COVID-19. Antigen-specific CD4+ T cell clonotypes were called by their expansion after viral peptide-pool culture in ViraFEST. Isolation of CD4+ T cells took place after 10 days of culture. Their recognized antigens are unknown. Produced via immunoSEQ multiplex PCR; TCRdb's table is partial and in-frame only. The sample has 50,000 to 65,000 clones, roughly 80% seen once. This material consisted of CD4+ T cells from PBMCs cultured with HCoV-229E spike peptides, taken before COVID-19 vaccination. The receptors stem from a human donor who received a COVID-19 vaccine.

The genes are TRBV7-6 and TRBJ2-5, with 9 bases that match TRBD1. Per the germline V gene, CDR1 is SGHVS and CDR2 is FNYEAQ. With V trimmed by 1 base and J by 2 bases, 2 bases remained unmatched. The length of the CDR3 is 15 residues. The CDR3 loop is CASSLGGQGQETQYF. As DNA, the CDR3 is TGTGCCAGCAGCTTAGGGGGACAGGGACAAGAGACCCAGTACTTC.

This chain joins TRBV27 and TRBJ1-2; D call uncertain. V shed 5 bases and J shed 5 bases, with 21 bases lying between them. The V gene's germline CDR1 is MNHEY and CDR2 SMNVEV (reference sequence). CDR3 size: 16 residues. The CDR3 reads CASSRLSGGDGYGYTF. In nucleotides, the CDR3 is TGTGCCAGCAGTAGGCTCTCGGGCGGGGATGGGTATGGCTACACCTTC.

This rearrangement joins TRBV5-1 to TRBJ2-2, with D uncertain. V lost 0 bases and J 3 bases, leaving 12 bases between the germline ends. This CDR3 spans 16 amino acids. CDR1 and CDR2 (germline): SGHRS, YFSETQ. CDR3: CASSLVGSKDTGELFF. In nucleotides, the CDR3 is TGCGCCAGCAGCTTGGTTGGGTCCAAGGACACCGGGGAGCTGTTTTTT.

The genes are TRBV5-1 and TRBJ2-4, with TRBD2 as a possible D gene (6 bases). The CDR3 extends over 14 amino acids. The V and J ends lost 4 bases and 8 bases respectively, with 16 bases between them. Germline CDR1 and CDR2: SGHRS and YFSETQ. The CDR3 reads CASSRIGTLDIQYF. The CDR3 DNA follows: TGCGCCAGCAGCCGAATCGGGACTTTGGACATTCAGTACTTC.

The rearrangement uses TRBV30 and TRBJ2-1; D is possibly TRBD2 (6 bases). In germline, CDR1 is GTSNPN, CDR2 SVGIG (reference sequence). This CDR3 comprises 16 residues. V lost 4 bases and J 1 base, leaving 17 bases between the germline ends. The DNA for the CDR3 is TGTGCCTGGAATCCCCTAGACGGGGGTTCCTACAATGAGCAGTTCTTC. It specifies CAWNPLDGGSYNEQFF. The entire variable domain, with the rest obtained from reference TRBV30 and TRBJ2-1, is as follows: SQTIHQWPATLVQPVGSPLSLECTVEGTSNPNLYWYRQAAGRGLQLLFYSVGIGQISSEVPQNLSASRPQDRQFILSSKKLLLSDSGFYLCAWNPLDGGSYNEQFFGPGTRLTVL.

This chain joins TRBV18 and TRBJ1-4, with D possibly TRBD1 on 6 matching bases. CDR3 length equals 14 residues. Germline CDR1 and CDR2: KGHSH and LQKENI. V lost 3 bases and J 5 bases, leaving 10 bases between the germline ends. CDR3 bases: TGTGCCAGCTCACCCGACAGGACCAATGAAAAACTGTTTTTT. It specifies CASSPDRTNEKLFF.

The chain joins TRBV15 to TRBJ1-4; 9 bases are a match to TRBD1. The CDR3 spans 16 residues. Germline CDR1 is LNHNV and CDR2 is YYDKDF (reference sequence). Losses at the gene ends were 0 bases for V and 7 bases for J; bases not matched to a gene: 6. DNA of the CDR3: TGTGCCACCAGCAGAGACCACAGGGGGCCAAGTGAAAAACTGTTTTTT. It specifies CATSRDHRGPSEKLFF.

The chain couples TRBV29-1 to TRBJ2-2, with 8 bases that match TRBD1. The CDR3 covers 16 residues. Germline CDR1 reads SQVTM; CDR2 reads ANQGSEA. The trim removed 2 bases at V and 5 bases at J, leaving 10 bases unmatched. The CDR3 DNA is TGCAGCGTTGAACAGGGGGCGCTTGTGGGTACCGGGGAGCTGTTTTTT. It specifies CSVEQGALVGTGELFF.

This clone showed up just a few times. The chain couples TRBV9 to TRBJ1-2, with 11 nucleotides matching TRBD1. V lost 2 bases, J lost 4 bases, and 4 bases stayed unmatched. Germline assignment: CDR1 SGDLS and CDR2 YYNGEE. The CDR3 has 15 residues. The CDR3 nucleotides are TGTGCCAGCAGCGTTACCGGGACAGGGGGCTATGGCTACACCTTC. It encodes CASSVTGTGGYGYTF.

This clone was recorded a few times. The chain links TRBV10-1 to TRBJ1-6; D possibly corresponds to TRBD1 (5 bases). Germline CDR1 is WNHNN and CDR2 is SYGVQD (reference sequence). V was shortened by 7 bases and J by 10 bases, with 20 bases between the two germline ends. The CDR3 is made up of 15 amino acids. The CDR3 region has the DNA TGCGCCAGCACAGGCGGGGGACGGCTGAGATCACCCCTCCACTTT. As protein: CASTGGGRLRSPLHF.